Each of the 22 T cell receptor beta chains below was sequenced from the same sample in a study of blood T cell repertoires in COVID-19. Assay used: immunoSEQ multiplex PCR; TCRdb lists only in-frame clones, some missing. The sample consists of more than 85,000 clones, more than 85% of them appearing once. The specimen was peripheral blood. Receptors originate from a man aged 18-30 years with acute or convalescent COVID-19.

The gene calls are TRBV9 and TRBJ1-5, with 12 bases matching TRBD1. The germline V gene has CDR1 SGDLS and CDR2 YYNGEE. The V segment lost 3 bases and the J segment 8 bases; nucleotides outside the gene matches: 6. This CDR3 has 15 amino acids. CDR3 in DNA: TGTGCCAGCAGCGCAGGGACAGGGGGCTTGGAGCCCCAGCATTTT. Its protein is CASSAGTGGLEPQHF.

The rearrangement joins TRBV2 to TRBJ1-3; no clear D. The ends were cut back, 6 bases at V and 8 bases at J, with 17 bases in the middle. CDR3 length: 14 amino acids. Germline values: CDR1 SNHLY, CDR2 FYNNEI. The DNA of the CDR3 is TGTGCCAGCAGCCTTGAACGTTCAAGAGACACCATATATTTT. Its translation: CASSLERSRDTIYF.

V usage is TRBV5-1 and J usage is TRBJ1-2; 7 bases agree with TRBD1. The CDR3 loop spans 15 amino acids. The trim removed 0 bases at V and 8 bases at J, leaving 10 bases unmatched. Germline CDR1 and CDR2: SGHRS and YFSETQ. CDR3 sequence reads: CASSLGPGGYEGYTF. The DNA of the CDR3 is TGCGCCAGCAGCTTGGGACCAGGGGGATATGAAGGCTACACCTTC.

This sequence joins TRBV13 and TRBJ1-1; 7 bases agree with TRBD1. The CDR3 has 13 amino acids. Germline V gene lookup returns CDR1 PRHDT and CDR2 FYEKMQ (reference sequence). Trimming cost V 6 bases and J 5 bases; bases outside gene matches: 6. In DNA, the CDR3 is TGTGCCAGCAGGAGACAGGGATATACTGAAGCTTTCTTT. It is translated as CASRRQGYTEAFF.

Details on this clone: The junction and the germline gene differ at one end; a read error may be behind it. The CDR3 DNA sequence: TGTGCCAGCACTGAACAGGGGCCCCAGCCCCAGCATTTT. The encoded protein is CASTEQGPQPQHF. V usage is TRBV2 and J usage is TRBJ1-5; 7 nucleotides match TRBD1. The germline V gene has CDR1 SNHLY and CDR2 FYNNEI. The CDR3 runs 13 residues.

The chain combines TRBV7-9 with TRBJ2-5, with 11 bases lining up with TRBD2. This CDR3 contains 12 residues. The germline V gene encodes CDR1 SEHNR and CDR2 FQNEAQ (reference sequence). Unmatched junction bases numbered 3, after V lost 6 bases and J lost 9 bases. Written as DNA, the CDR3 is TGTGCCAGCAGACTAGCGGGGGCGGCCCAGTACTTC. Amino acid sequence: CASRLAGAAQYF.

This chain uses TRBV21-1 with TRBJ1-2; the table calls TRBD1, which could not be checked here. TRBV21-1 is an annotated pseudogene. CDR3 length: 15 amino acids. CDR3 coding DNA: TGTGCCAGCACCTCTAAGGGACAGGTTGAATATGGCTACACCTTC. Protein: CASTSKGQVEYGYTF.

This chain uses TRBV7-2 with TRBJ2-7; 7 bases map to TRBD1. The V gene's germline CDR1 is SGHTA and CDR2 FQGNSA. The CDR3 totals 14 residues. The V gene end was trimmed by 2 bases and the J gene end by 7 bases; junction bases not matched to a gene: 8. CDR3 region: CASSLNLQGMEQYF. CDR3 nucleotides: TGTGCCAGCAGCTTAAATCTACAGGGGATGGAGCAGTACTTC.

This chain uses TRBV5-1 with TRBJ1-5; 11 nucleotides align to TRBD1. This CDR3 region has 14 residues. The trim removed 4 bases at V and 5 bases at J, leaving 2 bases unmatched. From germline, CDR1 is SGHRS and CDR2 YFSETQ. This CDR3 reads CASSTGQGDQPQHF. Here the CDR3 DNA reads TGCGCCAGCAGCACGGGACAGGGGGATCAGCCCCAGCATTTT.

This chain links TRBV27 with TRBJ1-5; D uncertain. Germline CDR1 MNHEY, CDR2 SMNVEV (reference sequence). This CDR3 is 16 amino acids long. V was pared by 1 base and J by 0 bases, with 10 bases between. The CDR3 sequence: CASSLLAPNSNQPQHF. CDR3 DNA sequence: TGTGCCAGCAGTTTATTGGCCCCAAATAGCAATCAGCCCCAGCATTTT.

The chain uses TRBV9 and TRBJ2-5, with D possibly TRBD2 on 7 matching bases. The CDR3 has 15 amino acids. Trimming removed 0 bases from V and 4 bases from J, with 13 bases in between. Germline loops: CDR1 SGDLS, CDR2 YYNGEE. This CDR3 is CASSVGGGGGETQYF. CDR3 nucleotides: TGTGCCAGCAGCGTAGGCGGCGGGGGCGGAGAGACCCAGTACTTC.

This chain uses TRBV7-2 with TRBJ1-1; 7 nucleotides line up with TRBD1. From germline, CDR1 is SGHTA and CDR2 FQGNSA. This CDR3 contains 14 residues. Trimming at V came to 5 bases and at J to 4 bases, leaving 7 bases not matched to a gene. The CDR3 DNA reads TGTGCCAGCAGCCGCACAGGGGTTGTCACTGAAGCTTTCTTT. Amino acids: CASSRTGVVTEAFF.

The chain employs TRBV19 and TRBJ2-1; D possibly corresponds to TRBD1 (6 bases). Trimming left V 5 bases short and J 7 bases short, with 21 bases between. CDR1 LNHDA and CDR2 SQIVND come from the germline V gene (reference sequence). This CDR3 is 16 amino acids long. CDR3 loop: CASSPPGVLFWNEQFF. The CDR3 DNA reads as TGTGCCAGTAGTCCACCAGGGGTCTTATTCTGGAATGAGCAGTTCTTC.

The chain couples TRBV11-2 to TRBJ2-3; the match to TRBD1 covers 10 bases. The length of the CDR3 is 17 residues. Germline values: CDR1 SGHAT, CDR2 FQNNGV. Germline trimming cut 4 bases from V and 6 bases from J; bases unmatched to any gene: 13. CDR3 bases: TGTGCCAGCAGCTCCGTCCCGGGACAGGGGTCCGGTGATACGCAGTATTTT. Protein product: CASSSVPGQGSGDTQYF.

This chain connects TRBV6-5 to TRBJ1-4; TRBD1 agrees at 7 bases. This CDR3 has 14 residues. Germline assignment: CDR1 MNHEY and CDR2 SVGAGI. V shed 6 bases and J 10 bases; nucleotides not matched to a gene: 11. The DNA for the CDR3 is TGTGCCAGCAGCTACCGCGGGACAGCTACAAAACTGTTTTTT. Translation: CASSYRGTATKLFF.

V is TRBV5-1 and J is TRBJ2-1; possibly TRBD1 for D (7 bases). The germline V gene encodes CDR1 SGHRS and CDR2 YFSETQ. There are 14 residues in the CDR3. The V end lost 4 bases, the J end lost 7 bases, and 15 bases lay between the germline ends. As DNA, the CDR3 is TGCGCCAGCAGCCAGGGGGGAGAGAGAAATGAGCAGTTCTTC. This encodes CASSQGGERNEQFF.

The chain links TRBV7-2 to TRBJ2-7; D is perhaps TRBD2 (6 bases). Germline CDR1 and CDR2: SGHTA and FQGNSA. The CDR3 totals 15 residues. Between the trimmed V and J ends, which lost 4 bases and 0 bases, there was a span of 13 bases. The CDR3 DNA reads TGTGCCAGCAGCTCACTAGGGACTGTCTCCTACGAGCAGTACTTC. It yields the protein CASSSLGTVSYEQYF. The full variable domain, completed using reference TRBV7-2 and TRBJ2-7, is GAGVSQSPSNKVTEKGKDVELRCDPISGHTALYWYRQSLGQGLEFLIYFQGNSAPDKSGLPSDRFSAERTGGSVSTLTIQRTQQEDSAVYLCASSSLGTVSYEQYFGPGTRLTVT.

The chain uses TRBV27 and TRBJ2-5, with 9 bases that match TRBD2. The CDR3 covers 13 residues. V lost 9 bases to trimming and J lost 3 bases; unmatched junction nucleotides: 5. The germline CDR1 and CDR2 sequences are MNHEY and SMNVEV (reference sequence). The CDR3 DNA follows: TGTGCCAGTAGCGGGAGTGGAGAAGAGACCCAGTACTTC. As protein: CASSGSGEETQYF.

The rearrangement links TRBV27 to TRBJ2-6, with TRBD2 identical over 16 bases. The ends lost 2 bases at V and 0 bases at J; junction bases unmatched: 7. The CDR3 covers 21 residues. The germline V gene encodes CDR1 MNHEY and CDR2 SMNVEV (reference sequence). The CDR3 bases are TGTGCCAGCAGTTTAAGGGGGACTAGCGGGAGGGCCATCTCTGGGGCCAACGTCCTGACTTTC. Protein: CASSLRGTSGRAISGANVLTF.

This clone came up once. The V and J genes are TRBV6-5 and TRBJ1-1, with a possible D match to TRBD1 (5 bases). This CDR3 has 14 amino acids. Germline V lookup: CDR1 MNHEY, CDR2 SVGAGI. The V end lost 5 bases, the J end lost 4 bases, and 14 bases lay between the germline ends. As DNA, the CDR3 is TGTGCCAGCAGTCCGACTCAGCAGGGCACTGAAGCTTTCTTT. It yields the protein CASSPTQQGTEAFF.

The chain joins TRBV30 to TRBJ2-7; 7 bases agree with TRBD2. Per the germline V gene, CDR1 is GTSNPN and CDR2 is SVGIG (reference sequence). The CDR3 extends over 15 amino acids. The V and J ends lost 3 bases and 7 bases, in that order; junction bases with no gene match: 15. The CDR3 loop is CAWSVRTSIPLEQYF. CDR3 DNA sequence: TGTGCCTGGAGCGTTAGGACTAGTATTCCCCTGGAGCAGTACTTC.

DNA for the CDR3: TGTGCCAGCAGTGAACAGGGGCAGAGTGAAAAACTGTTTTTT. Translating gives CASSEQGQSEKLFF. The chain joins TRBV6-1 to TRBJ1-4, with D possibly matching TRBD1 (6 bases). CDR1 MNHNS and CDR2 SASEGT come from the germline V gene. Deletions cut 2 bases from V and 7 bases from J, with 11 bases between. The CDR3 is made up of 14 amino acids.